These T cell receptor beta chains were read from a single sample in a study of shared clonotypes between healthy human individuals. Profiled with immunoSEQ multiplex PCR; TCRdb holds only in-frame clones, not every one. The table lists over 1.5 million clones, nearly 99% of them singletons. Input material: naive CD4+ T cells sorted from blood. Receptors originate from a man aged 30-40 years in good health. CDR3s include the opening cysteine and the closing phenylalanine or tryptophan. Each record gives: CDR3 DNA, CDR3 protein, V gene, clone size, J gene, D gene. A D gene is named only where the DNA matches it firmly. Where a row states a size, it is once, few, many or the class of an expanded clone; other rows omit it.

cdr3_nt: TGCGCCAGCATCCGCTCGGCTGAGAACACTGAAGCTTTCTTT
cdr3_aa: CASIRSAENTEAFF
v_call: TRBV5-1
clone_size: -
j_call: TRBJ1-1
d_call: -

cdr3_nt: TGTGCCAGCAGCTTAGAGGAGGGTCGGTATGGCTACACCTTC
cdr3_aa: CASSLEEGRYGYTF
v_call: TRBV11-2
clone_size: -
j_call: TRBJ1-2
d_call: -

cdr3_nt: TGTGCCAGTTCTCGGACAGGCGGCTCTGGGGCCAACGTCCTGACTTTC
cdr3_aa: CASSRTGGSGANVLTF
v_call: TRBV19
clone_size: -
j_call: TRBJ2-6
d_call: TRBD1

cdr3_nt: TGTGCCAGCTCGCCCCCCGTTCCGGGGCCCAATCAGCCCCAGCATTTT
cdr3_aa: CASSPPVPGPNQPQHF
v_call: TRBV18
clone_size: -
j_call: TRBJ1-5
d_call: -

cdr3_nt: TGTGCCAGCAGTGAGGTGGGGTTCACTGGAAACACCATATATTTT
cdr3_aa: CASSEVGFTGNTIYF
v_call: TRBV6-1
clone_size: -
j_call: TRBJ1-3
d_call: -

cdr3_nt: TGTGCCAGCAGCTCAAAGCGGCTCACAGATACGCAGTATTTT
cdr3_aa: CASSSKRLTDTQYF
v_call: TRBV7-9
clone_size: once
j_call: TRBJ2-3
d_call: -

cdr3_nt: TGTGCCAGCTCACCATCCTGGGGCTTACCTATGAACACTGAAGCTTTCTTT
cdr3_aa: CASSPSWGLPMNTEAFF
v_call: TRBV18
clone_size: -
j_call: TRBJ1-1
d_call: -

cdr3_nt: TGCGCCAGCAGCTTGGGAGGGACAGTAGACGGCTACACCTTC
cdr3_aa: CASSLGGTVDGYTF
v_call: TRBV5-1
clone_size: -
j_call: TRBJ1-2
d_call: TRBD1

cdr3_nt: TGTGCCAGCAGCAAACCAAGCCGGGACAGGTCATCCTACGAGCAGTACTTC
cdr3_aa: CASSKPSRDRSSYEQYF
v_call: TRBV21-1
clone_size: -
j_call: TRBJ2-7
d_call: -

cdr3_nt: TGTGCCAGCAGTTACAATGGGGCCTCCACAGATACGCAGTATTTT
cdr3_aa: CASSYNGASTDTQYF
v_call: TRBV28
clone_size: -
j_call: TRBJ2-3
d_call: -

cdr3_nt: TGCAGCGTTGAAGATGGAGACTCTGGAAACACCATATATTTT
cdr3_aa: CSVEDGDSGNTIYF
v_call: TRBV29-1
clone_size: -
j_call: TRBJ1-3
d_call: -

cdr3_nt: TGTGCCACCAGCAGAGATGTTCCGGGGGCTCAGGATACGCAGTATTTT
cdr3_aa: CATSRDVPGAQDTQYF
v_call: TRBV15
clone_size: -
j_call: TRBJ2-3
d_call: -

cdr3_nt: TGTGCCATCAGTTTTAAGCGAACTTACAATGAGCAGTTCTTC
cdr3_aa: CAISFKRTYNEQFF
v_call: TRBV10-3
clone_size: -
j_call: TRBJ2-1
d_call: -

cdr3_nt: TGCGCCAGCAGCTTTCGGACCAGTCCTTTTCCTGGAAACACCATATATTTT
cdr3_aa: CASSFRTSPFPGNTIYF
v_call: TRBV5-1
clone_size: -
j_call: TRBJ1-3
d_call: -

cdr3_nt: TGTGCCACCAGCAGAGATCCGAGGGCAGATACGCAGTATTTT
cdr3_aa: CATSRDPRADTQYF
v_call: TRBV15
clone_size: -
j_call: TRBJ2-3
d_call: -

cdr3_nt: TGTGCCAGCTGCCAACGGGGGATTGACACAGATACGCAGTATTTT
cdr3_aa: CASCQRGIDTDTQYF
v_call: TRBV9
clone_size: -
j_call: TRBJ2-3
d_call: -

cdr3_nt: TGTGCCAGCAGTGAAACCCCAAAGGGTACCGGGGAGCTGTTTTTT
cdr3_aa: CASSETPKGTGELFF
v_call: TRBV2
clone_size: -
j_call: TRBJ2-2
d_call: -

cdr3_nt: TGTGCCAGCAGTCTTTTGGGGACGGGCACAGATACGCAGTATTTT
cdr3_aa: CASSLLGTGTDTQYF
v_call: TRBV27
clone_size: -
j_call: TRBJ2-3
d_call: -

cdr3_nt: TGTGCCAGCAGTTTTCTTGACGAGCAGTACTTC
cdr3_aa: CASSFLDEQYF
v_call: TRBV28
clone_size: -
j_call: TRBJ2-7
d_call: -

cdr3_nt: TGTGCCAGCAGGAAAACCGGGAGACAAGAGACCCAGTACTTC
cdr3_aa: CASRKTGRQETQYF
v_call: TRBV27
clone_size: -
j_call: TRBJ2-5
d_call: -

cdr3_nt: TGCGCCAGCAGCCTATTGGCGGGAGTTTTGTACGAGCAGTACTTC
cdr3_aa: CASSLLAGVLYEQYF
v_call: TRBV5-1
clone_size: -
j_call: TRBJ2-7
d_call: TRBD2

cdr3_nt: TGTGCCAGCAGTGACCTCGAAGGATTCGCCAGTTACGAGCAGTACTTC
cdr3_aa: CASSDLEGFASYEQYF
v_call: TRBV6-4
clone_size: -
j_call: TRBJ2-7
d_call: -

cdr3_nt: TGCGCCAGCAGCTTGATACAGGGATTAAACACTGAAGCTTTCTTT
cdr3_aa: CASSLIQGLNTEAFF
v_call: TRBV5-1
clone_size: -
j_call: TRBJ1-1
d_call: -

cdr3_nt: TGTGCCAGCAGCTTGCTCTTCGGACAGGGGGACATCTACGAGCAGTACTTC
cdr3_aa: CASSLLFGQGDIYEQYF
v_call: TRBV5-4
clone_size: -
j_call: TRBJ2-7
d_call: TRBD1

cdr3_nt: TGCGCCAGCAGCCCACGGGACAGGCAAGAGACCCAGTACTTC
cdr3_aa: CASSPRDRQETQYF
v_call: TRBV5-1
clone_size: -
j_call: TRBJ2-5
d_call: TRBD1

cdr3_nt: TGTGCCATCTCCGGGATCGAAGAGACCCAGTACTTC
cdr3_aa: CAISGIEETQYF
v_call: TRBV6-6
clone_size: -
j_call: TRBJ2-5
d_call: -

cdr3_nt: TGTGCCAGCAGTCAATACGTTGGGCGTCAGCCCCAGCATTTT
cdr3_aa: CASSQYVGRQPQHF
v_call: TRBV6-5
clone_size: -
j_call: TRBJ1-5
d_call: -

cdr3_nt: TGTGCCAGCAGTGACCGGGACAGGGCCACAGATACGCAGTATTTT
cdr3_aa: CASSDRDRATDTQYF
v_call: TRBV6-6
clone_size: -
j_call: TRBJ2-3
d_call: TRBD1

cdr3_nt: TGCGCCAGCACGGCCGGGACTGGGGCCAACGTCCTGACTTTC
cdr3_aa: CASTAGTGANVLTF
v_call: TRBV5-1
clone_size: -
j_call: TRBJ2-6
d_call: -

cdr3_nt: TGTGCCAGCAGTTGGGACAGGGGGCTCTCTAATGAGCAGTTCTTC
cdr3_aa: CASSWDRGLSNEQFF
v_call: TRBV6-4
clone_size: -
j_call: TRBJ2-1
d_call: TRBD1

cdr3_nt: TGTGCCAGCAGCATTTTCAACTACGAGCAGTACTTC
cdr3_aa: CASSIFNYEQYF
v_call: TRBV25-1
clone_size: -
j_call: TRBJ2-7
d_call: -

cdr3_nt: TGTGCCAGCAGAGTCACTGAACGGGTTGGCGATACGCAGTATTTT
cdr3_aa: CASRVTERVGDTQYF
v_call: TRBV2
clone_size: -
j_call: TRBJ2-3
d_call: -

cdr3_nt: TGTGCCAGCAGCAGTCCGACTAGCGGGAGTTTCCCAGATACGCAGTATTTT
cdr3_aa: CASSSPTSGSFPDTQYF
v_call: TRBV5-4
clone_size: -
j_call: TRBJ2-3
d_call: TRBD2

cdr3_nt: TGCGCCAGCAGCTTGGCCGGGCAGACTGAGCAGTTCTTC
cdr3_aa: CASSLAGQTEQFF
v_call: TRBV5-1
clone_size: -
j_call: TRBJ2-1
d_call: -

cdr3_nt: TGTGCCAGCTCACCGGTTAGGGGGACGAACACCGGGGAGCTGTTTTTT
cdr3_aa: CASSPVRGTNTGELFF
v_call: TRBV18
clone_size: -
j_call: TRBJ2-2
d_call: -

cdr3_nt: TGCAGTGCTAGACTTGGACAGGGGTTTAACTTC
cdr3_aa: CSARLGQGFNF
v_call: TRBV20-1
clone_size: -
j_call: TRBJ2-5
d_call: TRBD1

cdr3_nt: TGTGCCAGCAGTTACGTACGCACAGATACGCAGTATTTT
cdr3_aa: CASSYVRTDTQYF
v_call: TRBV2
clone_size: -
j_call: TRBJ2-3
d_call: -

cdr3_nt: TGTGCCAGCAGCTATCAGATGGGTGGCGGGGTCTCCTACGAGCAGTACTTC
cdr3_aa: CASSYQMGGGVSYEQYF
v_call: TRBV11-2
clone_size: -
j_call: TRBJ2-7
d_call: -

cdr3_nt: TGTGCCAGCAGCCGACGATCCCCGGGACGTGTTACTCTGTTTTTT
cdr3_aa: CASSRRSPGRVTLFF
v_call: TRBV6-5
clone_size: -
j_call: TRBJ1-4
d_call: -

cdr3_nt: TGTGCCAGCAGCCAAGATCCCAGCGTTCGGGGCTACGAGCAGTACTTC
cdr3_aa: CASSQDPSVRGYEQYF
v_call: TRBV14
clone_size: -
j_call: TRBJ2-7
d_call: -

cdr3_nt: TGTGCCAGCAGCCGCGACAGGGTTGACTATGGCTACACCTTC
cdr3_aa: CASSRDRVDYGYTF
v_call: TRBV7-2
clone_size: -
j_call: TRBJ1-2
d_call: TRBD1

cdr3_nt: TGTGCCAGCCGGGGGGTTTCCGGGGAGCTGTTTTTT
cdr3_aa: CASRGVSGELFF
v_call: TRBV6-4
clone_size: -
j_call: TRBJ2-2
d_call: TRBD2

cdr3_nt: TGTGCAGCAGGGTCCGGGAGTGGGACCGGGGAGCTGTTTTTT
cdr3_aa: CAAGSGSGTGELFF
v_call: TRBV6-4
clone_size: few
j_call: TRBJ2-2
d_call: -

cdr3_nt: TGCGCCAGCAGCCACGGGGATAGGGGCACCCTCACCGGGGAGCTGTTTTTT
cdr3_aa: CASSHGDRGTLTGELFF
v_call: TRBV5-1
clone_size: -
j_call: TRBJ2-2
d_call: -

cdr3_nt: TGTGCCAGCAGAGAGTACCAAGAGACCCAGTACTTC
cdr3_aa: CASREYQETQYF
v_call: TRBV2
clone_size: -
j_call: TRBJ2-5
d_call: -

cdr3_nt: TGTGCCAGCAGTGAAGCCAACACTGAAGCTTTCTTT
cdr3_aa: CASSEANTEAFF
v_call: TRBV2
clone_size: -
j_call: TRBJ1-1
d_call: -

cdr3_nt: TGTGCCAGCAGCTTAGAACCTGGGAATAATGAAAAACTGTTTTTT
cdr3_aa: CASSLEPGNNEKLFF
v_call: TRBV7-9
clone_size: -
j_call: TRBJ1-4
d_call: -

cdr3_nt: TGTGCCAGCAGTGACAGCTGGGGGCTTTCTAATGAAAAACTGTTTTTT
cdr3_aa: CASSDSWGLSNEKLFF
v_call: TRBV25-1
clone_size: -
j_call: TRBJ1-4
d_call: -

cdr3_nt: TGTGCCAGCACCCCAGGAAGGGGTTACGAGCAGTACTTC
cdr3_aa: CASTPGRGYEQYF
v_call: TRBV6-6
clone_size: -
j_call: TRBJ2-7
d_call: -

cdr3_nt: TGTGCCACCAGCAGAGATTTGGGGGGGCAGTTCTTC
cdr3_aa: CATSRDLGGQFF
v_call: TRBV15
clone_size: -
j_call: TRBJ2-1
d_call: -

cdr3_nt: TGTGCCACCAGCAGTCAGGGGAGCCACTATGGCTACACCTTC
cdr3_aa: CATSSQGSHYGYTF
v_call: TRBV15
clone_size: -
j_call: TRBJ1-2
d_call: -

cdr3_nt: TGTGCCAGCAGCCAAGCCGGGACACCAATCTACGAGCAGTACTTC
cdr3_aa: CASSQAGTPIYEQYF
v_call: TRBV14
clone_size: -
j_call: TRBJ2-7
d_call: -

cdr3_nt: TGTGCCAGCAGCAAACCCTTTTGGACAGGACTTTTGGGCACTGAAGCTTTCTTT
cdr3_aa: CASSKPFWTGLLGTEAFF
v_call: TRBV21-1
clone_size: -
j_call: TRBJ1-1
d_call: -

cdr3_nt: TGCGCCAGCAGCGGGGACAGGGGTAATGAAAAACTGTTTTTT
cdr3_aa: CASSGDRGNEKLFF
v_call: TRBV5-1
clone_size: -
j_call: TRBJ1-4
d_call: TRBD1

cdr3_nt: TGTGCCAGCAGCTGGTCCGCACGGTCAACTAATGAAAAACTGTTTTTT
cdr3_aa: CASSWSARSTNEKLFF
v_call: TRBV11-2
clone_size: -
j_call: TRBJ1-4
d_call: -

cdr3_nt: TGCAGGGGGGTTGACAACTACAATGAGCAGTTCTTC
cdr3_aa: CRGVDNYNEQFF
v_call: TRBV29-1
clone_size: few
j_call: TRBJ2-1
d_call: -

cdr3_nt: TGCGCCAGCAGCGGGACCCCGGGACTAGCGTACAATGAGCAGTTCTTC
cdr3_aa: CASSGTPGLAYNEQFF
v_call: TRBV5-1
clone_size: -
j_call: TRBJ2-1
d_call: TRBD2